This T cell receptor (beta chain) derives from a study of blood T cell repertoires in COVID-19. Study details: Collection of acute and convalescent COVID-19 samples took place in the United States, Italy and Spain. T cells, B-cell-depleted T cells, or PBMCs supplied cDNA or gDNA.

Trimming removed 2 bases from V and 8 bases from J; junction bases left unmatched: 11. This CDR3 has 17 residues. The V gene's germline CDR1 is LGHDT and CDR2 YNNKEL (reference sequence). Original methodology: Estimated nucleated cell counts came from reference gene primer amplification. Sequencing used immunoSEQ multiplex PCR; TCRdb keeps in-frame clones, though not all of them. D and trimming come from the DNA, and the V and J calls and clone size come from that table. The sample holds approximately 45,000 clones, 90% seen once. Sequenced: peripheral blood. This receptor was taken from a man aged 65 to 85 with acute or convalescent COVID-19. The chain is built from TRBV3-1 (or the pseudogene TRBV3-2) and TRBJ2-1; 11 nucleotides align to TRBD2. CDR3: CASSQWGTSGAAHEQFF. The DNA for the CDR3 is TGTGCCAGCAGCCAATGGGGGACTAGCGGCGCCGCACATGAGCAGTTCTTC.